This T cell receptor beta chain was sequenced during a study of cytomegalovirus exposure and HLA in healthy donors. PCR amplification relied on 60 Vbeta primers (plus 13 Jbeta primers). Libraries were prepared by immunoSEQ multiplex PCR; TCRdb keeps only in-frame clonotypes and omits some of them. In the table there are approximately 160,000 clones, 70% to 85% of which are singletons. The length of the CDR3 is 18 residues. CDR1 is SGHRS, CDR2 YFSETQ, per germline. V was clipped by 0 bases and J by 4 bases; unmatched bases: 13. This sequence was found in a young man in good health and CMV-seronegative. The chain couples TRBV5-1 to TRBJ1-5; the match to TRBD1 covers 7 bases. Sequencing used PBMCs. The CDR3, as DNA: TGCGCCAGCAGCTTGGGTACAGGGGCTAGCCCGTGGAATCAGCCCCAGCATTTT. It translates to CASSLGTGASPWNQPQHF.